This entry lists 16 T cell receptor beta chains sequenced from one sample in a study of shared clonotypes between healthy human individuals. Profiled with immunoSEQ multiplex PCR; TCRdb holds only in-frame clones, not every one. The table includes approximately 350,000 clones, about 74% detected once. Source material: memory CD4+ T cells sorted from blood. The subset here: CD45RA-negative fraction. These receptors originate from a man aged 25-40 years in good health.

This clone has only one observation. The chain is built from TRBV19 and TRBJ2-5, with D hard to call. Trimming pared 3 bases from V and 4 bases from J, leaving 15 bases between. The germline gives CDR1 LNHDA, CDR2 SQIVND (reference sequence). The CDR3 totals 15 residues. CDR3 coding DNA: TGTGCCAGTAGTATGGATTCGGTAGGTGGAGAGACCCAGTACTTC. As protein: CASSMDSVGGETQYF.

The V gene is TRBV28, the J gene TRBJ1-1; the match to TRBD1 covers 9 bases. The length of the CDR3 is 18 residues. The V gene's germline CDR1 is MDHEN and CDR2 SYDVKM. Unmatched junction bases numbered 10, after V lost 2 bases and J lost 0 bases. The CDR3 region is CASSLPAGTGLMNTEAFF. The DNA of the CDR3 is TGTGCCAGCAGTTTACCCGCCGGGACAGGGTTAATGAACACTGAAGCTTTCTTT.

This chain connects TRBV5-6 to TRBJ2-7, with unresolved D. Germline CDR1 and CDR2: SGHDT and YYEEEE. V was clipped by 1 base and J by 7 bases, with 6 bases between them. The CDR3 contains 11 residues. The CDR3 loop is CASSLIREQYF. DNA for the CDR3: TGTGCCAGCAGCTTGATCCGGGAGCAGTACTTC.

This clone occurred a few times. The genes are TRBV29-1 and TRBJ2-5; the D gene could be TRBD1 or TRBD2 (5 bases each). CDR1 and CDR2 from the germline V gene are SQVTM and ANQGSEA. CDR3 length: 14 amino acids. Trimming stripped 2 bases from V and 5 bases from J, with 15 bases between. CDR3 protein: CSVERGAHGETQYF. In DNA form, the CDR3 reads TGCAGCGTTGAACGGGGCGCTCATGGGGAGACCCAGTACTTC.

About this clone itself: One end of the junction is discordant with germline, which a read error may explain. The CDR3 nucleotides read TGTGCCAGCAGTCCCAGCCCAGCCCGGAGCGGGGGATACGGATTC. This translates into CASSPSPARSGGYGF. This rearrangement joins TRBV28 to TRBJ2-4; 8 positions agree with TRBD2. This CDR3 contains 15 residues. The germline V gene encodes CDR1 MDHEN and CDR2 SYDVKM.

This chain connects TRBV5-1 to TRBJ1-3; D call uncertain. This CDR3 region has 17 residues. Trimming cost V 4 bases and J 0 bases, with 17 bases left between them. Germline CDR1 is SGHRS and CDR2 is YFSETQ. The CDR3 loop is CASSNQEYHHSGNTIYF. In DNA form, the CDR3 reads TGCGCCAGCAGCAATCAGGAATATCACCACTCTGGAAACACCATATATTTT.

This clone was detected a few times. V and J are TRBV7-9 and TRBJ2-1; D gene unclear. V was cut by 5 bases and J by 5 bases, with 16 bases left in between. CDR1 is SEHNR, CDR2 FQNEAQ, per germline (reference sequence). The CDR3 spans 15 residues. The CDR3 protein is CASSRTSWGHNEQFF. Here the CDR3 DNA reads TGTGCCAGCAGCCGAACTTCGTGGGGTCACAATGAGCAGTTCTTC.

The CDR3 reads CASGSGPSYEQYF. The CDR3, as DNA: TGCGCCAGCGGTAGCGGGCCTTCCTACGAGCAGTACTTC. The chain links TRBV4-1 to TRBJ2-7; 7 bases are a match to TRBD2. CDR1 MGHRA and CDR2 YSYEKL come from the germline V gene. J lost 1 base, V lost 8 bases, and 5 bases had no gene match. The CDR3 extends over 13 amino acids.

The chain joins TRBV2 to TRBJ2-7; no definite D call. Germline V lookup: CDR1 SNHLY, CDR2 FYNNEI. Trimming pared 7 bases from V and 0 bases from J, leaving 10 bases between. This CDR3 has 13 residues. The CDR3 region is CASKEKNSYEQYF. The CDR3 coding sequence is TGTGCCAGCAAGGAAAAGAACTCCTACGAGCAGTACTTC. The full variable domain, in which reference TRBV2 and TRBJ2-7 provide the parts outside the CDR3, is EPEVTQTPSHQVTQMGQEVILRCVPISNHLYFYWYRQILGQKVEFLVSFYNNEISEKSEIFDDQFSVERPDGSNFTLKIRSTKLEDSAMYFCASKEKNSYEQYFGPGTRLTVT.

The rearrangement joins TRBV5-5 to TRBJ2-2, with D perhaps matching TRBD1 (6 bases). This CDR3 region has 15 residues. In germline, CDR1 is SGHKS, CDR2 YYEKEE (reference sequence). Trimming removed 0 bases at V and 7 bases at J, with 13 bases between. For the CDR3, the DNA is TGTGCCAGCAGCTTGGTTTCCCAGGGGCGCGGGGAGCTGTTTTTT. Translation gives CASSLVSQGRGELFF.

The V call is TRBV7-2, the J call TRBJ2-4; 8 nucleotides match TRBD2. This CDR3 region has 16 residues. Per the germline V gene, CDR1 is SGHTA and CDR2 is FQGNSA. The V segment lost 5 bases and the J segment 7 bases; nucleotides outside the gene matches: 13. The CDR3 nucleotides read TGTGCCAGCAGCCGGACGGGACGGGAGGGCCGTAACATTCAGTACTTC. This encodes CASSRTGREGRNIQYF.

This chain connects TRBV5-6 to TRBJ1-5, with 9 bases lining up with TRBD1. The CDR3 loop spans 16 amino acids. Germline V CDR1 and CDR2: SGHDT, YYEEEE. Trimming took 4 bases from V and 5 from J; bases not matched to a gene: 10. This chain's CDR3 is CASSASLRDRDQPQHF. The CDR3 DNA follows: TGTGCCAGCAGCGCGTCCCTCCGGGACAGGGATCAGCCCCAGCATTTT.

This clone was observed once. J is TRBJ2-7 and V is TRBV7-9; 8 bases agree with TRBD2. In germline, CDR1 is SEHNR, CDR2 FQNEAQ (reference sequence). The CDR3 runs 13 residues. Trimming at V came to 10 bases and at J to 4 bases, leaving 9 bases not matched to a gene. CDR3 coding DNA: TGTGCCACCCGACCGGGACTAGGATACGAGCAGTACTTC. Translating it yields CATRPGLGYEQYF.

This clone was seen more than once but under ten times. The chain couples TRBV9 to TRBJ2-7; D is possibly TRBD2 (6 bases). Trimming removed 0 bases from V and 3 bases from J, with 7 bases in between. The CDR3 consists of 13 residues. CDR1 and CDR2 (germline): SGDLS, YYNGEE. CDR3 in amino acids: CASSVGLDYEQYF. CDR3 nucleotide sequence: TGTGCCAGCAGCGTAGGACTAGACTACGAGCAGTACTTC.

Of note for this clone: A read error may be the cause here, since a much bigger clone is one base away. Other DNA sequences from this sample encode an identical CDR3 as well. The gene calls are TRBV11-2 and TRBJ2-2; TRBD2 aligns across 12 bases. Germline V CDR1 and CDR2: SGHAT, FQNNGV. There are 18 residues in the CDR3. The CDR3 sequence: CASSNSLAGGKNTGELFF. CDR3 DNA sequence: TGCGCCAGCAGCAACTCTCTAGCGGGAGGGAAGAACACCGGGGAGCTGTTTTTT.

The rearrangement links TRBV4-3 to TRBJ2-1, with 13 bases identical to TRBD2. The length of the CDR3 is 17 residues. The germline CDR1 and CDR2 sequences are LGHNA and YSLEER. The ends lost 3 bases at V and 6 bases at J; junction bases unmatched: 8. CDR3 nucleotides: TGCGCCAGCAGCCACCCGAGGACTAGCGGGAGCCCCAATGAGCAGTTCTTC. Protein sequence: CASSHPRTSGSPNEQFF.